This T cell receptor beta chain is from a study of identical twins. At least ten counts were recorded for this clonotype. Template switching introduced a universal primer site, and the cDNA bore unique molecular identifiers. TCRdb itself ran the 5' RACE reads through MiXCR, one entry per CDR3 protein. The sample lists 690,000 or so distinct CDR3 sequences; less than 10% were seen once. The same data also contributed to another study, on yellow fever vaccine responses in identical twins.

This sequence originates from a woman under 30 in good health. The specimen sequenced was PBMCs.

CDR3 DNA: TGTGCCAGCAGCCCCGATGTCCGGGCAGGAGAGACCCAGTACTTC. Translating gives CASSPDVRAGETQYF. The chain employs TRBV5-6 and TRBJ2-5; D is unresolved. V lost 4 bases and J 4 bases, leaving 17 bases between the germline ends. CDR1 and CDR2 (germline): SGHDT, YYEEEE. This CDR3 is 15 amino acids long.